The present entry profiles one T cell receptor beta chain with its context. This entry is derived from a study of blood T cell repertoires in COVID-19. CDR1 and CDR2 (germline): MNHEY, SVGAGI. The CDR3 has 13 amino acids. V shed 5 bases, J shed 8 bases, and the junction held 8 bases outside the gene matches. TCRdb keeps only in-frame clones here, not all; method: immunoSEQ multiplex PCR. The data contain around 60,000 clones, approximately 86% of them singletons. V usage is TRBV6-5 and J usage is TRBJ1-2, with 7 bases lining up with TRBD1. The origin of this receptor is a man aged 35-49 years with acute or convalescent COVID-19. Sequencing was done on a sample of peripheral blood. CDR3 loop: CASSLQQGYGYTF. CDR3 coding DNA: TGTGCCAGCAGTCTTCAACAGGGGTACGGCTACACCTTC.